This T cell receptor beta chain was identified during a study of T cell responses to AZD1222 COVID-19 vaccine. Profiled with immunoSEQ multiplex PCR; TCRdb holds only in-frame clones, not every one. The table records around 120,000 clones, just under 95% of them present only once. V lost 1 base and J lost 0; bases outside the gene matches: 15. The germline V gene encodes CDR1 SGHVS and CDR2 FQNEAQ. The CDR3 runs to 20 residues. Specimen: peripheral blood, collected on day 0 of AZD1222 vaccination. The sequence came from an adult in good health. The rearrangement joins TRBV7-8 to TRBJ1-3; 7 bases match TRBD1. The CDR3 loop is CASSLVGRLLYRGSGNTIYF. The CDR3, as DNA: TGTGCCAGCAGCTTAGTTGGCCGGTTACTGTACAGGGGCTCTGGAAACACCATATATTTT.